This T cell receptor (beta chain) was recovered during a study of cytomegalovirus exposure and HLA in healthy donors. About the research overall: About 85 million unique TCRs from HLA-typed donors were held in an early release of data.

Germline loops: CDR1 SNHLY, CDR2 FYNNEI. The CDR3 runs to 15 residues. Trimming cost V 3 bases and J 7 bases; bases outside gene matches: 8. PCR was performed using 60 Vbeta and 13 Jbeta primers. The table came from immunoSEQ multiplex PCR; TCRdb's copy has only in-frame clones and leaves some out. Here the sample spans approximately 100,000 clones, over 60% being singletons. Sample: PBMCs. The clonotype was recovered from a man aged 55 to 70 in good health and CMV-seropositive. The genes are TRBV2 and TRBJ1-4, with TRBD1 matching over 7 bases. The CDR3 DNA is TGTGCCAGCAGTGATTATTTAGGGGGCGGTGAAAAACTGTTTTTT. It encodes CASSDYLGGGEKLFF.